These 30 T cell receptor beta chains came from one sample sequenced in a study of T cell repertoires in ileal Crohn's disease. Some clones are missing from TCRdb's copy, which holds only in-frame ones; the method was immunoSEQ multiplex PCR. There are roughly 6,800 clones in the sample; 65% to 80% occur only once, and less than 3.5% lies in the top ten. Specimen: ileal tissue. The source of these receptors is an adult with Crohn's disease.

The gene calls are TRBV27 and TRBJ2-1; 14 nucleotides agree with TRBD2. Germline V gene data show CDR1 as MNHEY and CDR2 as SMNVEV (reference sequence). CDR3 length: 17 residues. With V trimmed by 3 bases and J by 7 bases, 8 bases remained unmatched. Written as DNA, the CDR3 is TGTGCCAGCAGTTTCGCGGGACTAGCGGGAGAGCGAAATGAGCAGTTCTTC. Translating it yields CASSFAGLAGERNEQFF.

The J gene is TRBJ1-2, the V gene TRBV5-1; 10 positions agree with TRBD1. CDR1 and CDR2 from the germline V gene are SGHRS and YFSETQ. CDR3 size: 14 residues. Trimming removed 2 bases from V and 7 bases from J; junction bases left unmatched: 5. CDR3 protein: CASSFRDRGGGYTF. DNA for the CDR3: TGCGCCAGCAGCTTCCGGGACAGGGGTGGTGGCTACACCTTC.

Relative to its sample, this clone is large. The DNA for the CDR3 is TGCGCCAGCAGCCAAGAAATACAGGGGGCGTTTGGCTACACCTTC. Translating gives CASSQEIQGAFGYTF. The V gene is TRBV4-3, the J gene TRBJ1-2, with 9 bases that match TRBD1. This CDR3 region has 15 residues. Germline CDR1 reads LGHNA; CDR2 reads YSLEER. The V segment lost 0 bases and the J segment 7 bases; nucleotides outside the gene matches: 6.

This chain connects TRBV2 to TRBJ2-1; maybe TRBD2 (5 bases). V was pared by 7 bases and J by 8 bases, with 12 bases between. The CDR3 spans 12 residues. CDR1 and CDR2 from the germline V gene are SNHLY and FYNNEI. CDR3 sequence (DNA): TGTGCCAGCACAAGTCGTAGCGATGAGCAGTTCTTC. As protein: CASTSRSDEQFF.

V is TRBV11-3 and J is TRBJ2-3; 7 nucleotides align to TRBD1. Germline V gene sequence: CDR1 SGHNT, CDR2 YENEEA. The CDR3 totals 15 residues. V trimming: 4 bases; J trimming: 0 bases; junction bases outside the gene matches: 4. The CDR3 region has the DNA TGTGCCAGCAGCTCGGGACAGCTTAGCACAGATACGCAGTATTTT. It specifies CASSSGQLSTDTQYF. The entire variable domain, with the rest obtained from reference TRBV11-3 and TRBJ2-3, is as follows: EAGVVQSPRYKIIEKKQPVAFWCNPISGHNTLYWYLQNLGQGPELLIRYENEEAVDDSQLPKDRFSAERLKGVDSTLKIQPAELGDSAVYLCASSSGQLSTDTQYFGPGTRLTVL.

This chain uses TRBV5-5 with TRBJ1-6; 7 nucleotides match TRBD1. Germline CDR1 SGHKS, CDR2 YYEKEE (reference sequence). With 4 bases clipped from V and 11 bases from J, the junction kept 6 bases outside the gene matches. This CDR3 is 13 amino acids long. CDR3 sequence (DNA): TGTGCCAGCAGCACTGGACAGGACGCACCCCTCCACTTT. It yields the protein CASSTGQDAPLHF.

The chain links TRBV29-1 to TRBJ2-3; 9 bases are a match to TRBD2. V lost 5 bases to trimming and J lost 5 bases; unmatched junction nucleotides: 8. The CDR3 covers 14 residues. Per germline, CDR1 SQVTM and CDR2 ANQGSEA. This chain's CDR3 is CSVPSSGTVDTQYF. The CDR3 region has the DNA TGCAGCGTTCCCTCTAGCGGGACGGTAGATACGCAGTATTTT.

The chain couples TRBV5-1 to TRBJ2-7; 8 nucleotides match TRBD1. Losses at the gene ends were 3 bases for V and 4 bases for J; bases not matched to a gene: 3. The length of the CDR3 is 13 residues. Germline lookup yields CDR1 SGHRS and CDR2 YFSETQ. CDR3 loop: CASSSGGRYEQYF. The DNA of the CDR3 is TGCGCCAGCAGCTCAGGGGGCCGGTACGAGCAGTACTTC.

This chain joins TRBV5-1 and TRBJ1-4, with 8 bases fitting TRBD1. This CDR3 contains 15 residues. Germline CDR1 and CDR2: SGHRS and YFSETQ. After removal of 3 bases from V and 7 bases from J, the junction contained 8 bases not matched to a gene. The CDR3 DNA follows: TGCGCCAGCAGCTCCCGGACAGGGAGAGGTGAAAAACTGTTTTTT. Residues: CASSSRTGRGEKLFF.

The chain uses TRBV28 and TRBJ1-2, with D possibly being TRBD1 (6 bases). The CDR3 totals 14 residues. Germline CDR1 and CDR2: MDHEN and SYDVKM. The V end lost 5 bases, the J end lost 5 bases, and 15 bases lay between the germline ends. CDR3 bases: TGTGCCAGCAGTAATTGGACAGTAATATATGGCTACACCTTC. Its protein is CASSNWTVIYGYTF.

This clone was counted a single time. J is TRBJ1-1 and V is TRBV11-1; TRBD1 agrees at 8 bases. Germline loops: CDR1 SGHAT, CDR2 FQDESV (reference sequence). The length of the CDR3 is 17 residues. Unmatched junction bases numbered 11, after V lost 4 bases and J lost 1 base. The CDR3 nucleotides read TGTGCCAGCAGCTACCGGCCCCCCGGGACAGGGAACACTGAAGCTTTCTTT. Its translation: CASSYRPPGTGNTEAFF. The full variable domain, with the rest looked up from reference TRBV11-1 and TRBJ1-1, is EAEVAQSPRYKITEKSQAVAFWCDPISGHATLYWYRQILGQGPELLVQFQDESVVDDSQLPKDRFSAERLKGVDSTLKIQPAELGDSAMYLCASSYRPPGTGNTEAFFGQGTRLTVV.

The chain combines TRBV9 with TRBJ2-7; perhaps TRBD2 as D (5 bases). CDR1 SGDLS and CDR2 YYNGEE come from the germline V gene. Trimming took off 2 bases at V and 2 bases at J, with 11 bases between the two ends. The length of the CDR3 is 14 residues. CDR3 nucleotides: TGTGCCAGCAGCGTGGGGAGCGAGGCCTACGAGCAGTACTTC. Amino acid sequence: CASSVGSEAYEQYF.

The chain is built from TRBV7-9 and TRBJ2-5; D is undetermined. The CDR3 has 13 residues. Germline V lookup: CDR1 SEHNR, CDR2 FQNEAQ (reference sequence). With 1 base removed from V and 5 bases from J, the gap between germline ends came to 8 bases. The CDR3 protein is CASSLGPGETQYF. The CDR3 DNA reads TGTGCCAGCAGCTTAGGGCCCGGGGAGACCCAGTACTTC.

The V call is TRBV5-6, the J call TRBJ2-3, with 11 positions matching TRBD2. Germline V lookup: CDR1 SGHDT, CDR2 YYEEEE. There are 15 residues in the CDR3. The ends lost 4 bases at V and 5 bases at J; junction bases unmatched: 6. The CDR3 sequence: CASSAGTSGGDTQYF. In nucleotides, the CDR3 is TGTGCCAGCAGCGCCGGGACTAGCGGTGGAGATACGCAGTATTTT.

The chain recombines TRBV6-1 with TRBJ2-5; TRBD1 aligns across 9 bases. CDR1 MNHNS and CDR2 SASEGT come from the germline V gene. The length of the CDR3 is 13 residues. The V segment lost 5 bases and the J segment 7 bases; nucleotides outside the gene matches: 5. The CDR3, as DNA: TGTGCCAGCAGTCGGACAGGGGAAGGGACCCAGTACTTC. It encodes CASSRTGEGTQYF.

The rearrangement joins TRBV7-8 to TRBJ2-3, with D perhaps TRBD2 (5 bases). The V gene's germline CDR1 is SGHVS and CDR2 FQNEAQ. Between the trimmed V and J ends, which lost 3 bases and 4 bases, there was a span of 14 bases. This CDR3 region has 15 residues. DNA for the CDR3: TGTGCCAGCAGCTTCCCCGGACTCGCAGCAGATACGCAGTATTTT. This translates into CASSFPGLAADTQYF.

The rearrangement joins TRBV14 to TRBJ2-7; TRBD1 matches 8 bases. CDR1 is SGHDN, CDR2 FVKESK, per germline. V dropped 2 bases and J dropped 3; count of bases not matched to a gene: 6. This CDR3 has 15 amino acids. CDR3 protein: CASSQRTGIGYEQYF. The CDR3 DNA is TGTGCCAGCAGCCAACGGACAGGGATTGGCTACGAGCAGTACTTC.

The chain has TRBV29-1 and TRBJ2-5; TRBD2 matches 8 bases. Losses at the gene ends were 6 bases for V and 4 bases for J; bases not matched to a gene: 7. CDR3 size: 13 residues. Germline V gene sequence: CDR1 SQVTM, CDR2 ANQGSEA. The CDR3 loop reads CSVVAGYLETQYF. The CDR3 nucleotides read TGCAGCGTGGTAGCGGGGTACTTAGAGACCCAGTACTTC.

The rearrangement joins TRBV14 to TRBJ2-3, with no clear D. The CDR3 runs 15 residues. Germline-derived CDR1 and CDR2 are SGHDN and FVKESK. The ends were cut back, 2 bases at V and 1 base at J, with 10 bases in the middle. This CDR3 is CASSQRRMGTDTQYF. In DNA form, the CDR3 reads TGTGCCAGCAGCCAAAGGCGGATGGGCACAGATACGCAGTATTTT.

V gene TRBV28 combines with J gene TRBJ1-3, with a possible D match to TRBD1 (5 bases). V lost 4 bases to trimming and J lost 3 bases, with 16 bases between them. This CDR3 region has 16 residues. CDR1 and CDR2 (germline): MDHEN, SYDVKM. DNA for the CDR3: TGTGCCAGCAGTTCGGGACTCCTGGCTGGTGGAAACACCATATATTTT. This gives the protein CASSSGLLAGGNTIYF.

This clone came up once. The genes are TRBV25-1 and TRBJ1-5; 7 bases are a match to TRBD1. CDR1 is MGHDK and CDR2 is SYGVNS in the germline V gene. J gave up 14 bases and V 11 bases, and 18 bases lay outside the gene matches. The CDR3 runs 13 residues. The CDR3 here is CAPRGQGDWREHF. Written as DNA, the CDR3 is TGTGCCCCAAGGGGGCAGGGAGATTGGCGGGAGCATTTT.

This chain connects TRBV30 to TRBJ2-5; the match to TRBD2 covers 10 bases. This CDR3 spans 14 amino acids. Germline V gives CDR1 GTSNPN, CDR2 SVGIG (reference sequence). V shed 5 bases, J shed 5 bases, and the junction held 8 bases outside the gene matches. CDR3 in amino acids: CAWGSGGAEETQYF. In DNA form, the CDR3 reads TGTGCCTGGGGAAGCGGGGGGGCCGAGGAGACCCAGTACTTC.

The CDR3 is CASSSTPPGYSSYEQYF. The DNA of the CDR3 is TGTGCCAGCAGCTCCACCCCTCCGGGGTATAGCTCCTACGAGCAGTACTTC. The chain carries TRBV7-8 and TRBJ2-7; the D gene is possibly TRBD2 (5 bases). CDR1 and CDR2 (germline): SGHVS, FQNEAQ. With 4 bases removed from V and 0 bases from J, the gap between germline ends came to 19 bases. The CDR3 is 17 residues long.

This clone was seen only once. The chain couples TRBV6-5 to TRBJ1-1; D is unclear. V gave up 4 bases and J gave up 5 bases, with 14 bases separating them. This CDR3 is 14 amino acids long. Germline loops: CDR1 MNHEY, CDR2 SVGAGI. Here the CDR3 DNA reads TGTGCCAGCAGTTTCGGAGGACCAGTGACTGAAGCTTTCTTT. It encodes CASSFGGPVTEAFF.

This chain links TRBV5-1 with TRBJ2-3; 9 nucleotides align to TRBD2. V shed 0 bases, J shed 1 base, and the junction held 12 bases outside the gene matches. Germline V gene sequence: CDR1 SGHRS, CDR2 YFSETQ. The CDR3 contains 19 residues. The CDR3, as DNA: TGCGCCAGCAGCTTGGGAAGGCGGGAGGGCCTCCAAGGCACAGATACGCAGTATTTT. Translation: CASSLGRREGLQGTDTQYF. The whole variable domain, remainder taken from reference TRBV5-1 and TRBJ2-3, is KAGVTQTPRYLIKTRGQQVTLSCSPISGHRSVSWYQQTPGQGLQFLFEYFSETQRNKGNFPGRFSGRQFSNSRSEMNVSTLELGDSALYLCASSLGRREGLQGTDTQYFGPGTRLTVL.

The chain is built from TRBV7-8 and TRBJ2-1; no definite D call. V was cut by 1 base and J by 0 bases, with 7 bases left in between. The length of the CDR3 is 15 residues. Germline CDR1 SGHVS, CDR2 FQNEAQ. The CDR3 DNA follows: TGTGCCAGCAGCTTAGAAGTCTACTCCTACAATGAGCAGTTCTTC. The encoded protein is CASSLEVYSYNEQFF.

V gene TRBV6-5 combines with J gene TRBJ1-1; 8 positions match TRBD1. The CDR3 consists of 16 residues. J was trimmed by 0 bases and V by 0 bases; bases with no gene match: 3. Germline loops: CDR1 MNHEY, CDR2 SVGAGI. The DNA of the CDR3 is TGTGCCAGCAGTTACTCGACAGGGGCTTTGAACACTGAAGCTTTCTTT. This encodes CASSYSTGALNTEAFF.

V usage is TRBV27 and J usage is TRBJ1-2; D gene unclear. V was shortened by 6 bases and J by 4 bases, with 21 bases between the two germline ends. Per the germline V gene, CDR1 is MNHEY and CDR2 is SMNVEV (reference sequence). The CDR3 totals 16 residues. The DNA of the CDR3 is TGTGCCAGCAGCCATCGGGATAGAACACATGGCTATGGCTACACCTTC. Its protein product is CASSHRDRTHGYGYTF.

This chain connects TRBV28 to TRBJ2-7; perhaps TRBD1 as D (5 bases). Between the trimmed V and J ends, which lost 4 bases and 2 bases, there was a span of 9 bases. The CDR3 extends over 13 amino acids. CDR1 is MDHEN, CDR2 SYDVKM, per germline. The CDR3 sequence: CASSSDTTYEQYF. The CDR3 DNA reads as TGTGCCAGCAGTTCGGACACCACCTACGAGCAGTACTTC. The whole variable domain, remainder taken from reference TRBV28 and TRBJ2-7, is DVKVTQSSRYLVKRTGEKVFLECVQDMDHENMFWYRQDPGLGLRLIYFSYDVKMKEKGDIPEGYSVSREKKERFSLILESASTNQTSMYLCASSSDTTYEQYFGPGTRLTVT.

This clone was counted only a few times. This chain uses TRBV28 with TRBJ2-3; D uncertain. V shed 4 bases and J shed 1 base, with 12 bases lying between them. The V gene's germline CDR1 is MDHEN and CDR2 SYDVKM. This CDR3 is 15 amino acids long. In DNA form, the CDR3 reads TGTGCCAGCAGTTCAATGCCCCGGGGCACAGATACGCAGTATTTT. Translating it yields CASSSMPRGTDTQYF.